The entry below describes one T cell receptor beta chain. The CDR3 totals 16 residues. The J segment lost 5 bases and the V segment lost 4 bases, leaving 6 bases of the junction unmatched. CDR1 is SGHTA, CDR2 FQGNSA, per germline. The data were taken from a study of control samples from healthy donors and cancer patients. Sequenced by immunoSEQ multiplex PCR; TCRdb stores in-frame clones only, minus some. Found here are about 49,000 clones, approximately 83% of them singletons; the top ten hold 2.8%. The receptor's source is a woman aged 45-59 years with lung cancer. What was sequenced was PBMCs. This chain uses TRBV7-2 with TRBJ2-2; 11 nucleotides line up with TRBD1. The CDR3 loop reads CASSSWTGGQTGELFF. The CDR3 coding sequence is TGTGCCAGCAGCTCGTGGACAGGGGGCCAGACCGGGGAGCTGTTTTTT.